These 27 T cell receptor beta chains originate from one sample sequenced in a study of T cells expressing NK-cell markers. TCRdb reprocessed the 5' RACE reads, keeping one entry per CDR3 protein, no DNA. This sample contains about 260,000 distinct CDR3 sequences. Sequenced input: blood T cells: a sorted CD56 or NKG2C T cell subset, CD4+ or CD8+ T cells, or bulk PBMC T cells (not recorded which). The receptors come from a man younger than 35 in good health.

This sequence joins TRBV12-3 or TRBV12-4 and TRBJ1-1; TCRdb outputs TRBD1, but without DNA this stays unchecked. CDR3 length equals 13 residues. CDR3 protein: CASSSYRDGEAFF.

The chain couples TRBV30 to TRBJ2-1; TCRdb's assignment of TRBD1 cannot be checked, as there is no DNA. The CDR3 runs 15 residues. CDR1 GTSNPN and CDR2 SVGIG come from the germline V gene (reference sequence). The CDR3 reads CAWSVPGPLYNEQFF.

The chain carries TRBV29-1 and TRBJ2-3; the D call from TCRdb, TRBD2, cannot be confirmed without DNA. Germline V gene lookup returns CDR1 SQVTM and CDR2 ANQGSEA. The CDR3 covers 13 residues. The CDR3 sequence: CSVAGVLTDTQYF.

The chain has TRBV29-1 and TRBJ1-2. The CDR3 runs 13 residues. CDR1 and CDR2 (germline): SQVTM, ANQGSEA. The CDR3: CSVEQFSNYGYTF. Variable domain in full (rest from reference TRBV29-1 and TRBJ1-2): SAVISQKPSRDICQRGTSLTIQCQVDSQVTMMFWYRQQPGQSLTLIATANQGSEATYESGFVIDKFPISRPNLTFSTLTVSNMSPEDSSIYLCSVEQFSNYGYTFGSGTRLTVV.

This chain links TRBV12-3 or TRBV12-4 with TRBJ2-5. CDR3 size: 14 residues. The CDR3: CASSYNRGPETQYF.

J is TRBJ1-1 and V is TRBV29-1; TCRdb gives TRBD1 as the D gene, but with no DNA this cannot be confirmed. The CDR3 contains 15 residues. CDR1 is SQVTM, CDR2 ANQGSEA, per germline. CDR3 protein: CSVFTGQGPNTEAFF. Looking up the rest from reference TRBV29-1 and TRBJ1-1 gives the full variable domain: SAVISQKPSRDICQRGTSLTIQCQVDSQVTMMFWYRQQPGQSLTLIATANQGSEATYESGFVIDKFPISRPNLTFSTLTVSNMSPEDSSIYLCSVFTGQGPNTEAFFGQGTRLTVV.

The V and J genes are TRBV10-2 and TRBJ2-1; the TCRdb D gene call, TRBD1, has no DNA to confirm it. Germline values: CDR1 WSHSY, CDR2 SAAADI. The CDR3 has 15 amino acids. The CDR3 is CASSVSGLGSYEQFF.

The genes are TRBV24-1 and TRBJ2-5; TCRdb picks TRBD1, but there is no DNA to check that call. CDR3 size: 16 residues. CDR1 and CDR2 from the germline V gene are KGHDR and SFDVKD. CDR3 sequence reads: CATSATRDRSRETQYF.

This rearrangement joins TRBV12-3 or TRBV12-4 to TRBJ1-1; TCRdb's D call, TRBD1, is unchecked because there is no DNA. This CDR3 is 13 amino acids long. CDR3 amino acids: CASIIRDSAEAFF.

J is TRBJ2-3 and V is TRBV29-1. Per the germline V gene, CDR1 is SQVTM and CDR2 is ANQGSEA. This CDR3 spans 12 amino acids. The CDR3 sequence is CSCDPGTDTQYF.

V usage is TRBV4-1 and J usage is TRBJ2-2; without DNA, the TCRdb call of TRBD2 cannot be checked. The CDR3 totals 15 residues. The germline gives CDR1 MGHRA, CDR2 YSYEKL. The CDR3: CASSQLFGAGRELFF.

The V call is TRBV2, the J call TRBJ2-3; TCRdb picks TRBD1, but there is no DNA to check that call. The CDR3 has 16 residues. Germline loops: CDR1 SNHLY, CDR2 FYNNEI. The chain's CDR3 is CASRGAGTGGPDTQYF.

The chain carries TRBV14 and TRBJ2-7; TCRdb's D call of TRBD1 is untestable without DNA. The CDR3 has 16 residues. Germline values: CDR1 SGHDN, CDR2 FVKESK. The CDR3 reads CASSQVRGRGEVKQYF. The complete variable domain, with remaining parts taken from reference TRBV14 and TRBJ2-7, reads EAGVTQFPSHSVIEKGQTVTLRCDPISGHDNLYWYRRVMGKEIKFLLHFVKESKQDESGMPNNRFLAERTGGTYSTLKVQPAELEDSGVYFCASSQVRGRGEVKQYFGPGTRLTVT.

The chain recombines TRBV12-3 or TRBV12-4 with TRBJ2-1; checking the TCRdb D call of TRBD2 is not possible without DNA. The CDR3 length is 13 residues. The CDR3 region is CASSRSVSDEQFF.

This CDR3 is CASRVRSGSRTDTQYF. The gene calls are TRBV4-1 and TRBJ2-3; there is no DNA to check the TCRdb D call of TRBD2. Per germline, CDR1 MGHRA and CDR2 YSYEKL. This CDR3 has 16 amino acids.

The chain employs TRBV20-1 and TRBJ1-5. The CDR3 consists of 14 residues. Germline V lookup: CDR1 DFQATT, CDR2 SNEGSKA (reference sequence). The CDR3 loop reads CSARLEGPNQPQHF.

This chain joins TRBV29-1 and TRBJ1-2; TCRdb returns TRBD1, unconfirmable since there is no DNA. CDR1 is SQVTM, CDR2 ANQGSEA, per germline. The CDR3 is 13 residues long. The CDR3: CSVSSGFNYGYTF.

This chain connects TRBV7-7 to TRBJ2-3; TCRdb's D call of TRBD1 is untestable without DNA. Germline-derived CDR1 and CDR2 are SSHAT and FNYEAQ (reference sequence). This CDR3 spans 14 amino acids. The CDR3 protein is CASSQGLGGDTQYF.

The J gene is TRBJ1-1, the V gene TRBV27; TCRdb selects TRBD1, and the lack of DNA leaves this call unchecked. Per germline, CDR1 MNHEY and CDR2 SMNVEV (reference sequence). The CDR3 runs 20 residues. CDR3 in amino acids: CASSLRIRFRSDRTNTEAFF.

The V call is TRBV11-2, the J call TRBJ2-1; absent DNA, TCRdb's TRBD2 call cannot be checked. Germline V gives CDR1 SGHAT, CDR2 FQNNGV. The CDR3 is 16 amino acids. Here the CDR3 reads CASSLSPAGEVNEQFF.

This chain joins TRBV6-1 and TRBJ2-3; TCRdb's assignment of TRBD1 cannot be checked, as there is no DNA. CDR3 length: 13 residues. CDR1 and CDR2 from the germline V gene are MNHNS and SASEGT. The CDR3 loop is CATGTGLTDTQYF.

This CDR3 reads CASSMGGGTASTDTQYF. V is TRBV6-1 and J is TRBJ2-3; lacking DNA, the TRBD1 call made by TCRdb goes unchecked. There are 17 residues in the CDR3. CDR1 is MNHNS and CDR2 is SASEGT in the germline V gene.

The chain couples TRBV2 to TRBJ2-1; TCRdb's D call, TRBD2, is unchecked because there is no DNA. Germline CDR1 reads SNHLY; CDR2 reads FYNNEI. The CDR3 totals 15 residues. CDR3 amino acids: CASTKTSGSDNEQFF.

CDR3 residues: CASSPQPGQETQYF. This chain connects TRBV5-1 to TRBJ2-5. Germline V gene data show CDR1 as SGHRS and CDR2 as YFSETQ. The CDR3 spans 14 residues. Drawing the rest from reference TRBV5-1 and TRBJ2-5, the complete variable domain is KAGVTQTPRYLIKTRGQQVTLSCSPISGHRSVSWYQQTPGQGLQFLFEYFSETQRNKGNFPGRFSGRQFSNSRSEMNVSTLELGDSALYLCASSPQPGQETQYFGPGTRLLVL.

Here the CDR3 reads CASSRGTGILNQPQHF. The chain combines TRBV7-2 with TRBJ1-5; as DNA is missing, the TRBD1 call by TCRdb cannot be tested. CDR3 length: 16 residues. The V gene's germline CDR1 is SGHTA and CDR2 FQGNSA.

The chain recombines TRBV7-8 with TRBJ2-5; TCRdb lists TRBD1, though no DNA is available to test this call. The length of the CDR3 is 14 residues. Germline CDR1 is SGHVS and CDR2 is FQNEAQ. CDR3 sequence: CASSRPARGETQYF.

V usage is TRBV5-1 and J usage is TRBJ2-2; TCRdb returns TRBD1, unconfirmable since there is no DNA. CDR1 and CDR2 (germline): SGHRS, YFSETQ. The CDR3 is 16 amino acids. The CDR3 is CASSSVPDINTGELFF.